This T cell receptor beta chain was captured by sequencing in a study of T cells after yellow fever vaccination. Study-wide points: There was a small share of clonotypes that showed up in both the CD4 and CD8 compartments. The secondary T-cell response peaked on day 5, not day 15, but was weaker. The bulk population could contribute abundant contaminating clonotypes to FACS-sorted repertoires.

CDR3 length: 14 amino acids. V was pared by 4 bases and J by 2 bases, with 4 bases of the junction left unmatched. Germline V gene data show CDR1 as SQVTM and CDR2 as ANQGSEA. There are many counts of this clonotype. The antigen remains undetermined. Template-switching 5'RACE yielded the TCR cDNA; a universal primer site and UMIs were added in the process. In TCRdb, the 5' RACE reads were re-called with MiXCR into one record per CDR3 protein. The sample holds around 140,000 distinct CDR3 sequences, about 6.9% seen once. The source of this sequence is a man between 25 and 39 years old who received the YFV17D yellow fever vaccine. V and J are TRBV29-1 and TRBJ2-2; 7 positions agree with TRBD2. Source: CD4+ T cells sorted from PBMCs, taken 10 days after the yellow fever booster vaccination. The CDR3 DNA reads TGCAGCGTTGTAAGCGGGACTAACACCGGGGAGCTGTTTTTT. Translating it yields CSVVSGTNTGELFF.